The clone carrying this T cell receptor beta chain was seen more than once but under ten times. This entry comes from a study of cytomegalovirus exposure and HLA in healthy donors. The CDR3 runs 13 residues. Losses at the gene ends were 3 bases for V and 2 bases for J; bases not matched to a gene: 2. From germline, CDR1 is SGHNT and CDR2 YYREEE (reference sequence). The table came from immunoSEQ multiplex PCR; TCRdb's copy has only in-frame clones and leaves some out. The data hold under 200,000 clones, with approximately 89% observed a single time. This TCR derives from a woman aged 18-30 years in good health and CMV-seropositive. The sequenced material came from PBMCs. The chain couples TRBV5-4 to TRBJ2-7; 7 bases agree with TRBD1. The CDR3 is CASSSGTAYEQYF. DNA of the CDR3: TGTGCCAGCAGCTCCGGGACAGCCTACGAGCAGTACTTC.